The 30 T cell receptor beta chains below come from one sample, sequenced in a study of cytomegalovirus exposure and HLA in healthy donors. PCR employed 60 Vbeta and 13 Jbeta primers. Assay: immunoSEQ multiplex PCR; the TCRdb copy retains only in-frame clones and omits some. The table shows tens of thousands of clones, with 86% occurring only once. Sample: PBMCs. The receptor source for this set is a woman aged 40-49 years in good health and CMV-seropositive.

The V call is TRBV2, the J call TRBJ1-5; tentative D call: TRBD1 (6 bases). The CDR3 covers 13 residues. The germline V gene encodes CDR1 SNHLY and CDR2 FYNNEI. V shed 7 bases and J shed 7 bases, with 14 bases lying between them. The CDR3 DNA follows: TGTGCCAGCACCAAAGAGGGGGTCCAGCCCCAGCATTTT. Its translation: CASTKEGVQPQHF. The full variable domain, with the rest looked up from reference TRBV2 and TRBJ1-5, is EPEVTQTPSHQVTQMGQEVILRCVPISNHLYFYWYRQILGQKVEFLVSFYNNEISEKSEIFDDQFSVERPDGSNFTLKIRSTKLEDSAMYFCASTKEGVQPQHFGDGTRLSIL.

Only a few counts were recorded for this clone. The gene calls are TRBV2 and TRBJ2-1; the match to TRBD2 covers 15 bases. This CDR3 has 15 residues. The V gene end was trimmed by 6 bases and the J gene end by 9 bases; junction bases not matched to a gene: 6. CDR1 and CDR2 from the germline V gene are SNHLY and FYNNEI. CDR3 DNA: TGTGCCAGCAGCTGGACTAGCGGGGGGGTCAGTGAGCAGTTCTTC. Translated, it gives CASSWTSGGVSEQFF. Combining the CDR3 with reference TRBV2 and TRBJ2-1 gives the whole variable domain EPEVTQTPSHQVTQMGQEVILRCVPISNHLYFYWYRQILGQKVEFLVSFYNNEISEKSEIFDDQFSVERPDGSNFTLKIRSTKLEDSAMYFCASSWTSGGVSEQFFGPGTRLTVL.

The chain has TRBV11-1 and TRBJ1-2; D is unresolved. This CDR3 comprises 15 residues. Looked up from germline, CDR1 is SGHAT and CDR2 is FQDESV (reference sequence). Trimming left V 1 base short and J 5 bases short, with 14 bases between. In nucleotides, the CDR3 is TGTGCCAGCAGCTTAGGTCCGGCGGCTAGTTATGGCTACACCTTC. This gives the protein CASSLGPAASYGYTF.

The chain couples TRBV7-2 to TRBJ2-1; 7 bases are a match to TRBD1. Per the germline V gene, CDR1 is SGHTA and CDR2 is FQGNSA. CDR3 size: 15 residues. V shed 1 base, J shed 3 bases, and the junction held 3 bases outside the gene matches. CDR3 sequence: CASSLGGGLYNEQFF. CDR3 DNA: TGTGCCAGCAGCTTAGGAGGGGGCCTCTACAATGAGCAGTTCTTC. The full variable domain, in which reference TRBV7-2 and TRBJ2-1 provide the parts outside the CDR3, is GAGVSQSPSNKVTEKGKDVELRCDPISGHTALYWYRQSLGQGLEFLIYFQGNSAPDKSGLPSDRFSAERTGGSVSTLTIQRTQQEDSAVYLCASSLGGGLYNEQFFGPGTRLTVL.

The chain is built from TRBV7-2 and TRBJ2-1; D may be TRBD2 (6 bases). The CDR3 has 14 amino acids. Trimming removed 1 base from V and 9 bases from J, with 13 bases in between. Looked up from germline, CDR1 is SGHTA and CDR2 is FQGNSA. The CDR3 sequence: CASSLVWAGGEQFF. In DNA, the CDR3 is TGTGCCAGCAGCTTAGTTTGGGCCGGGGGTGAGCAGTTCTTC.

DNA of the CDR3: TGCGCCAGCGCTAGACAGGCGGCCGGGGAGCTGTTTTTT. Its translation is CASARQAAGELFF. This rearrangement joins TRBV10-1 to TRBJ2-2; D is perhaps TRBD1 (6 bases). Germline assignment: CDR1 WNHNN and CDR2 SYGVQD (reference sequence). Trimming took 8 bases from V and 6 from J, leaving 13 bases between them. This CDR3 is built from 13 residues.

In this sample, this clone turned up a few times. The V gene is TRBV19, the J gene TRBJ2-3; no definite D call. This CDR3 is 12 amino acids long. V was cut by 6 bases and J by 6 bases, with 10 bases left in between. Germline loops: CDR1 LNHDA, CDR2 SQIVND (reference sequence). The CDR3, as DNA: TGTGCCAGTAGCCATACAGAGGATACGCAGTATTTT. This gives the protein CASSHTEDTQYF.

The chain joins TRBV6-1 to TRBJ2-7; the D gene is possibly TRBD1 (6 bases). Germline V lookup: CDR1 MNHNS, CDR2 SASEGT. Deletions cut 0 bases from V and 6 bases from J, with 15 bases between. The CDR3 is 15 amino acids. Here the CDR3 reads CASSEAPAGASEQYF. The CDR3 coding sequence is TGTGCCAGCAGTGAAGCCCCGGCAGGGGCGAGCGAGCAGTACTTC.

In its sample, this clone was seen a few times. The genes are TRBV5-5 and TRBJ1-4; 7 positions agree with TRBD1. CDR1 and CDR2 (germline): SGHKS, YYEKEE (reference sequence). V dropped 2 bases and J dropped 8; count of bases not matched to a gene: 12. The CDR3 covers 16 residues. The DNA of the CDR3 is TGTGCCAGCAGCTTTCTTTTGTGGCAGGGGGGCGAAAAACTGTTTTTT. It encodes CASSFLLWQGGEKLFF.

This clone was counted once. The chain has TRBV6-6 and TRBJ2-7; a possible D gene is TRBD1 (6 bases). The germline gives CDR1 MNHNY, CDR2 SVGAGI (reference sequence). Trimming removed 6 bases at V and 7 bases at J, with 19 bases between. CDR3 size: 14 residues. The CDR3 protein is CASRPFLEGEEQYF. In DNA, the CDR3 is TGTGCCAGCAGACCCTTTCTAGAGGGGGAGGAGCAGTACTTC.

On this clone: A junction boundary mismatches the germline segment, possibly from a read error. Other DNA sequences in the same sample also yield this CDR3. The rearrangement joins TRBV7-9 to TRBJ1-1, with D maybe TRBD1 (5 bases). The CDR3 is 16 residues long. The germline V gene encodes CDR1 SEHNR and CDR2 FQNEAQ (reference sequence). CDR3 region: CASSLGLGGMDTEAFF. CDR3 sequence (DNA): TGTGCCAGCAGCTTAGGATTAGGAGGGATGGACACCGAAGCTTTCTTT. Together with reference TRBV7-9 and TRBJ1-1, the CDR3 gives the full variable domain: DTGVSQNPRHKITKRGQNVTFRCDPISEHNRLYWYRQTLGQGPEFLTYFQNEAQLEKSRLLSDRFSAERPKGSFSTLEIQRTEQGDSAMYLCASSLGLGGMDTEAFFGQGTRLTVV.

Only one count was recorded for this clone. The J gene is TRBJ2-1, the V gene TRBV7-9; 13 bases align to TRBD2. Germline assignment: CDR1 SEHNR and CDR2 FQNEAQ (reference sequence). Losses at the gene ends were 5 bases for V and 7 bases for J; bases not matched to a gene: 2. This CDR3 spans 14 amino acids. The DNA for the CDR3 is TGTGCCAGCAGCGTGGGACTAGCGGGGAATGAGCAGTTCTTC. This gives the protein CASSVGLAGNEQFF. Full variable domain (rest looked up from reference TRBV7-9 and TRBJ2-1): DTGVSQNPRHKITKRGQNVTFRCDPISEHNRLYWYRQTLGQGPEFLTYFQNEAQLEKSRLLSDRFSAERPKGSFSTLEIQRTEQGDSAMYLCASSVGLAGNEQFFGPGTRLTVL.

This rearrangement joins TRBV6-5 to TRBJ2-5; D is perhaps TRBD1 (6 bases). The CDR3 is 13 amino acids. Trimming removed 11 bases at V and 5 bases at J, with 18 bases between. Germline V lookup: CDR1 MNHEY, CDR2 SVGAGI. The DNA for the CDR3 is TGTGCCGGGACACACAGGCATGGGGAGACCCAGTACTTC. Translation gives CAGTHRHGETQYF.

The chain uses TRBV6-6 and TRBJ2-6; 8 nucleotides line up with TRBD2. V lost 6 bases and J lost 2; bases outside the gene matches: 3. Looked up from germline, CDR1 is MNHNY and CDR2 is SVGAGI (reference sequence). The CDR3 contains 15 residues. In nucleotides, the CDR3 is TGTGCCAGCAGCCGGGAGGGGACTGGGGCCAACGTCCTGACTTTC. Translating it yields CASSREGTGANVLTF.

The V gene is TRBV5-4, the J gene TRBJ1-1; TRBD1 agrees at 7 bases. With 0 bases clipped from V and 4 bases from J, the junction kept 6 bases outside the gene matches. The CDR3 loop spans 15 amino acids. Per the germline V gene, CDR1 is SGHNT and CDR2 is YYREEE (reference sequence). CDR3 sequence: CASSLVYRGFTEAFF. CDR3 nucleotides: TGTGCCAGCAGCTTGGTATACAGGGGTTTCACTGAAGCTTTCTTT.

CDR3 protein: CASRTVAGSTDTQYF. CDR3 in DNA: TGTGCCAGCAGGACCGTAGCGGGGTCCACAGATACGCAGTATTTT. V is TRBV5-4 and J is TRBJ2-3; the match to TRBD2 covers 8 bases. CDR1 is SGHNT and CDR2 is YYREEE in the germline V gene (reference sequence). This CDR3 has 15 residues. Unmatched junction bases numbered 7, after V lost 5 bases and J lost 2 bases.

J is TRBJ1-3 and V is TRBV6-5; D is perhaps TRBD1 (5 bases). CDR3 length equals 15 residues. V lost 0 bases and J lost 4, with 10 bases in between. Germline V gene sequence: CDR1 MNHEY, CDR2 SVGAGI. The CDR3 sequence: CASSYSMGLGNTIYF. DNA for the CDR3: TGTGCCAGCAGTTACTCTATGGGGCTCGGAAACACCATATATTTT.

The V and J genes are TRBV11-2 and TRBJ2-1; tentatively, D is TRBD2 (6 bases). The germline V gene encodes CDR1 SGHAT and CDR2 FQNNGV. The CDR3 has 15 residues. The germline V and J ends were trimmed by 3 bases and 5 bases, with 14 bases remaining between them. Here the CDR3 reads CASSFGGRTNNEQFF. The DNA for the CDR3 is TGTGCCAGCAGCTTCGGCGGGCGGACTAACAATGAGCAGTTCTTC.

This chain connects TRBV18 to TRBJ2-7; tentatively, D is TRBD2 (5 bases). Deletions cut 6 bases from V and 0 bases from J, with 12 bases between. The CDR3 runs 14 residues. Looked up from germline, CDR1 is KGHSH and CDR2 is LQKENI. The CDR3 spells CASSPDGISYEQYF. The CDR3 DNA reads TGTGCCAGCTCGCCGGACGGGATCTCCTACGAGCAGTACTTC.

V and J are TRBV6-5 and TRBJ1-6, with D possibly matching TRBD1 (6 bases). In germline, CDR1 is MNHEY, CDR2 SVGAGI. This CDR3 contains 15 residues. V gave up 4 bases and J gave up 8 bases, with 15 bases separating them. The CDR3 loop reads CASSFGPSGDSPLHF. CDR3 DNA: TGTGCCAGCAGTTTTGGCCCCTCAGGGGATTCACCCCTCCACTTT.

This clone was found once. The chain joins TRBV4-2 to TRBJ2-7, with D perhaps matching TRBD2 (5 bases). Trimming took off 3 bases at V and 0 bases at J, with 12 bases between the two ends. Germline V CDR1 and CDR2: LGHNA, YNFKEQ. The CDR3 is made up of 15 amino acids. CDR3: CASSHSRGSSYEQYF. DNA for the CDR3: TGTGCCAGCAGCCATTCTAGAGGGAGCTCCTACGAGCAGTACTTC.

This clone was observed a few times. The DNA of the CDR3 is TGTGCCAGCAGCCCCGACAGGGGGCCAATCTACGAGCAGTACTTC. Translation gives CASSPDRGPIYEQYF. This sequence joins TRBV6-6 and TRBJ2-7; 10 positions match TRBD1. V was pared by 6 bases and J by 3 bases, with 8 bases of the junction left unmatched. The CDR3 sequence is 15 residues long. CDR1 is MNHNY, CDR2 SVGAGI, per germline (reference sequence).

V gene TRBV6-6 combines with J gene TRBJ1-2; the D is unclear. The CDR3 has 13 residues. CDR1 and CDR2 from the germline V gene are MNHNY and SVGAGI (reference sequence). Between the trimmed V and J ends, which lost 5 bases and 4 bases, there was a span of 11 bases. CDR3 amino acids: CASSRENGYGYTF. The CDR3 DNA is TGTGCCAGCAGTAGGGAGAACGGCTATGGCTACACCTTC.

This rearrangement joins TRBV11-1 to TRBJ2-5, with TRBD1 identical over 10 bases. V shed 7 bases and J 7 bases; nucleotides not matched to a gene: 12. The germline CDR1 and CDR2 sequences are SGHAT and FQDESV (reference sequence). The CDR3 runs 15 residues. CDR3 region: CASTTSGTGEVTQYF. CDR3 coding DNA: TGTGCCAGCACAACTTCCGGGACAGGGGAAGTGACCCAGTACTTC.

This clone was detected only once. The chain recombines TRBV7-3 with TRBJ1-6; D is unclear. CDR3 length equals 15 residues. Trimming took 5 bases from V and 6 from J, leaving 14 bases between them. CDR1 SGHTA and CDR2 FQGTGA come from the germline V gene. The CDR3 loop reads CASSLAPGTNSPLHF. DNA of the CDR3: TGTGCCAGCAGCCTAGCACCGGGCACTAATTCACCCCTCCACTTT.

The CDR3 DNA follows: TGTGCCAGCAGTGGGCGGCGCACAGATACGCAGTATTTT. Its translation: CASSGRRTDTQYF. The chain uses TRBV2 and TRBJ2-3, with D uncertain. Germline V gene data show CDR1 as SNHLY and CDR2 as FYNNEI. The CDR3 length is 13 residues. Trimming shortened V by 4 bases and J by 1 base, and 6 bases separated the two germline ends.

A note on this clone: One junction end does not reproduce the germline sequence, and a read error may be involved. The V gene is TRBV11-2, the J gene TRBJ2-3, with unresolved D. In germline, CDR1 is SGHAT, CDR2 FQNNGV. This CDR3 is built from 13 residues. In DNA, the CDR3 is TGTGTCAGCAGCTTTCGTTCTCCAGATACGCAGTATTTT. Translating it yields CVSSFRSPDTQYF.

V gene TRBV2 combines with J gene TRBJ2-7; 12 nucleotides agree with TRBD2. Germline CDR1 reads SNHLY; CDR2 reads FYNNEI. Trimming took 5 bases from V and 4 from J; bases not matched to a gene: 9. There are 16 residues in the CDR3. CDR3 amino acids: CASSLWTSGATYEQYF. In DNA, the CDR3 is TGTGCCAGCAGTCTCTGGACTAGCGGGGCTACTTACGAGCAGTACTTC. Drawing the rest from reference TRBV2 and TRBJ2-7, the complete variable domain is EPEVTQTPSHQVTQMGQEVILRCVPISNHLYFYWYRQILGQKVEFLVSFYNNEISEKSEIFDDQFSVERPDGSNFTLKIRSTKLEDSAMYFCASSLWTSGATYEQYFGPGTRLTVT.

The chain carries TRBV27 and TRBJ1-6; TRBD1 agrees at 10 bases. Germline lookup yields CDR1 MNHEY and CDR2 SMNVEV (reference sequence). The CDR3 extends over 15 amino acids. The ends lost 3 bases at V and 10 bases at J; junction bases unmatched: 6. CDR3 residues: CASSFRDRGGSPLHF. As DNA, the CDR3 is TGTGCCAGCAGTTTCCGGGACAGGGGAGGATCACCCCTCCACTTT.

This clone was seen more than once but under ten times. V gene TRBV6-4 combines with J gene TRBJ2-2, with TRBD1 matching over 7 bases. In germline, CDR1 is MRHNA, CDR2 SNTAGT. The CDR3 covers 14 residues. V trimming: 6 bases; J trimming: 2 bases; junction bases outside the gene matches: 3. CDR3 in amino acids: CASRGTDNTGELFF. The CDR3 DNA sequence: TGTGCCAGCAGAGGGACAGATAACACCGGGGAGCTGTTTTTT.